The sequence of this TCR beta chain was determined in a study of regulatory T cells in long-lasting Graves disease. Study findings and constraints: Persistent disease samples used TRBV28, TRBJ1-2 and TRBJ2-5 preferentially.

In germline, CDR1 is KGHSH, CDR2 LQKENI. V dropped 6 bases and J dropped 5 bases, with 16 bases sitting between them. This CDR3 is built from 14 residues. CDR3 regions were amplified by Arm-PCR using iRepertoire HTBI primers to build TCR beta libraries. Via MiXCR, TCRdb re-called the multiplex PCR reads, giving one row per CDR3 protein. The table lists 420,000 or so distinct CDR3 sequences, less than 20% of them singletons, with 20% to 25% in the top ten. Regarding time point: newly diagnosed GD, antithyroid drugs for less than 3 months. RNA from PBMCs was the source of the TCR library. Tubes containing EDTA received 7 to 10 milliliters of drawn peripheral blood. This clonotype was picked up many times. As yet, its antigen is unknown. The same data also went into a second study, on T cells in Graves' hyperthyroidism and ophthalmopathy.

The sample here was peripheral blood mononuclear cells (PBMCs), taken at new diagnosis, from a patient treated with antithyroid drugs. The sequence derives from a woman in her late teens or twenties with Graves disease. V is TRBV18 and J is TRBJ2-5; TRBD1 is a possible D gene (6 bases). CDR3 sequence reads: CASSEQGLKETQYF. The CDR3 region has the DNA TGTGCCAGCTCGGAACAGGGCTTGAAGGAGACCCAGTACTTC. The entire variable domain, with the rest obtained from reference TRBV18 and TRBJ2-5, is as follows: NAGVMQNPRHLVRRRGQEARLRCSPMKGHSHVYWYRQLPEEGLKFMVYLQKENIIDESGMPKERFSAEFPKEGPSILRIQQVVRGDSAAYFCASSEQGLKETQYFGPGTRLLVL.